These 27 T cell receptor beta chains were all obtained from the same sample, sequenced in a study of preoperative IRX-2 immunotherapy in early breast cancer. The data were produced by immunoSEQ multiplex PCR, yet TCRdb's version contains in-frame clones alone and is incomplete. The table shows 25,000 or so clones, with roughly 95% occurring only once. The treatment is: preoperative locoregional IRX-2 cytokine immunotherapy. This material consisted of tumor tissue, taken after IRX-2 immunotherapy. The receptors here all came from a human donor with breast cancer.

The J gene is TRBJ1-1, the V gene TRBV7-3, with D unclear. The CDR3 is made up of 13 amino acids. Trimming took off 3 bases at V and 0 bases at J, with 5 bases between the two ends. CDR1 is SGHTA and CDR2 is FQGTGA in the germline V gene. CDR3 DNA sequence: TGTGCCAGCAGCTTTACAGTGAACACTGAAGCTTTCTTT. Amino acids: CASSFTVNTEAFF. Looking up the rest from reference TRBV7-3 and TRBJ1-1 gives the full variable domain: GAGVSQTPSNKVTEKGKYVELRCDPISGHTALYWYRQSLGQGPEFLIYFQGTGAADDSGLPNDRFFAVRPEGSVSTLKIQRTERGDSAVYLCASSFTVNTEAFFGQGTRLTVV.

This chain links TRBV7-9 with TRBJ1-5; 11 bases map to TRBD1. CDR1 SEHNR and CDR2 FQNEAQ come from the germline V gene (reference sequence). V shed 5 bases and J 2 bases; nucleotides not matched to a gene: 2. The CDR3 covers 15 residues. The chain's CDR3 is CASSGTGGGNQPQHF. CDR3 nucleotides: TGTGCCAGCAGCGGGACAGGGGGAGGCAATCAGCCCCAGCATTTT.

This chain connects TRBV6-5 to TRBJ1-4; D is perhaps TRBD1 (5 bases). CDR1 and CDR2 from the germline V gene are MNHEY and SVGAGI. The CDR3 covers 14 residues. V was clipped by 0 bases and J by 7 bases, with 9 bases between them. DNA of the CDR3: TGTGCCAGCAGTTACTCGGGGGAGCCTGAAAAACTGTTTTTT. As protein: CASSYSGEPEKLFF.

This clone was observed a single time. V is TRBV9 and J is TRBJ2-1; 8 bases align to TRBD2. The germline V gene encodes CDR1 SGDLS and CDR2 YYNGEE. The CDR3 is made up of 15 amino acids. V was clipped by 0 bases and J by 7 bases; unmatched bases: 6. Here the CDR3 DNA reads TGTGCCAGCAGCGTAGAGCTAGCGGGTTCGAATGAGCAGTTCTTC. It yields the protein CASSVELAGSNEQFF.

The V and J genes are TRBV4-1 and TRBJ2-7; D is unclear. V was pared by 1 base and J by 3 bases, with 10 bases between. Germline V gene data show CDR1 as MGHRA and CDR2 as YSYEKL. The CDR3 length is 14 residues. In DNA form, the CDR3 reads TGCGCCAGCAGCCAAGCATTGGGCCGCTACGAGCAGTACTTC. It yields the protein CASSQALGRYEQYF.

The CDR3 sequence is CASSQGIAAYEQYF. Written as DNA, the CDR3 is TGTGCCAGCAGCCAAGGTATCGCTGCCTACGAGCAGTACTTC. The genes are TRBV4-2 and TRBJ2-7; D gene uncertain. This CDR3 contains 14 residues. Germline-derived CDR1 and CDR2 are LGHNA and YNFKEQ. The germline V and J ends were trimmed by 1 base and 2 bases, with 9 bases remaining between them.

The chain carries TRBV7-9 and TRBJ1-1; D not certain. Trimming shortened V by 1 base and J by 8 bases, and 11 bases separated the two germline ends. In germline, CDR1 is SEHNR, CDR2 FQNEAQ (reference sequence). CDR3 length: 13 residues. The CDR3 loop is CASSLGPADEAFF. The DNA of the CDR3 is TGTGCCAGCAGCTTAGGGCCAGCCGACGAAGCTTTCTTT.

The chain links TRBV5-1 to TRBJ1-4; D remains ambiguous. V was trimmed by 5 bases and J by 4 bases, leaving 9 bases between them. The CDR3 contains 13 residues. The germline CDR1 and CDR2 sequences are SGHRS and YFSETQ. The CDR3 sequence is CASRRHDNEKLFF. As DNA, the CDR3 is TGCGCCAGCAGACGTCACGATAATGAAAAACTGTTTTTT.

V gene TRBV6-6 combines with J gene TRBJ2-5; 8 bases match TRBD2. This CDR3 is 15 amino acids long. The germline CDR1 and CDR2 sequences are MNHNY and SVGAGI (reference sequence). Trimming cost V 6 bases and J 7 bases; bases outside gene matches: 13. The CDR3: CASRQPREAGGTQYF. Here the CDR3 DNA reads TGTGCCAGCAGACAGCCGCGGGAGGCGGGGGGGACCCAGTACTTC.

This CDR3 is CASSGRAGYGYTF. Here the CDR3 DNA reads TGTGCCAGCAGTGGGAGGGCAGGGTATGGCTACACCTTC. V is TRBV6-1 and J is TRBJ1-2, with D possibly being TRBD1 (5 bases). Deletions cut 4 bases from V and 5 bases from J, with 11 bases between. This CDR3 has 13 amino acids. The germline V gene encodes CDR1 MNHNS and CDR2 SASEGT.

This chain uses TRBV5-5 with TRBJ2-1; D uncertain. Germline CDR1 SGHKS, CDR2 YYEKEE (reference sequence). The CDR3 runs 15 residues. Trimming shortened V by 0 bases and J by 4 bases, and 11 bases separated the two germline ends. The CDR3 spells CASSLGPSTYNEQFF. The CDR3 coding sequence is TGTGCCAGCAGCTTGGGCCCCAGTACTTACAATGAGCAGTTCTTC.

The chain employs TRBV18 and TRBJ2-7; perhaps TRBD1 as D (7 bases). The germline gives CDR1 KGHSH, CDR2 LQKENI. CDR3 length equals 14 residues. Trimming shortened V by 5 bases and J by 2 bases, and 13 bases separated the two germline ends. Written as DNA, the CDR3 is TGTGCCAGCTCAGCAGGGGGGATCCCCTACGAGCAGTACTTC. This gives the protein CASSAGGIPYEQYF. The full variable domain, its missing parts supplied by reference TRBV18 and TRBJ2-7, is NAGVMQNPRHLVRRRGQEARLRCSPMKGHSHVYWYRQLPEEGLKFMVYLQKENIIDESGMPKERFSAEFPKEGPSILRIQQVVRGDSAAYFCASSAGGIPYEQYFGPGTRLTVT.

This rearrangement joins TRBV11-3 to TRBJ2-4; 9 nucleotides agree with TRBD2. Trimming at V came to 5 bases and at J to 4 bases, leaving 6 bases not matched to a gene. There are 15 residues in the CDR3. Germline CDR1 SGHNT, CDR2 YENEEA. This CDR3 reads CASSPLAGVKNIQYF. CDR3 sequence (DNA): TGTGCCAGCAGCCCTTTAGCGGGGGTTAAAAACATTCAGTACTTC.

The chain carries TRBV9 and TRBJ2-2, with 9 bases identical to TRBD2. V lost 0 bases, J lost 0 bases, and 9 bases stayed unmatched. Looked up from germline, CDR1 is SGDLS and CDR2 is YYNGEE. This CDR3 is built from 19 residues. The CDR3 loop reads CASSVGPAGGVANTGELFF. The CDR3 DNA is TGTGCCAGCAGCGTAGGCCCAGCGGGGGGAGTCGCGAACACCGGGGAGCTGTTTTTT.

The V gene is TRBV18, the J gene TRBJ1-1; D is possibly TRBD1 (5 bases). The CDR3 is made up of 13 amino acids. V was trimmed by 5 bases and J by 4 bases, leaving 11 bases between them. CDR1 is KGHSH, CDR2 LQKENI, per germline. CDR3 bases: TGTGCCAGCTCAAACGGGGGAGGCACTGAAGCTTTCTTT. Translated, it gives CASSNGGGTEAFF.

The J gene is TRBJ2-7, the V gene TRBV6-6; 9 bases line up with TRBD1. The J segment lost 2 bases and the V segment lost 7 bases, leaving 3 bases of the junction unmatched. The CDR3 consists of 13 residues. Germline assignment: CDR1 MNHNY and CDR2 SVGAGI (reference sequence). The CDR3 region is CASNGQGTYEQYF. For the CDR3, the DNA is TGTGCCAGCAACGGACAGGGGACCTACGAGCAGTACTTC.

V is TRBV2 and J is TRBJ2-3, with D unclear. This CDR3 is built from 12 residues. CDR1 is SNHLY and CDR2 is FYNNEI in the germline V gene. Trimming removed 4 bases at V and 5 bases at J, with 7 bases between. The CDR3 spells CASSAVRDTQYF. The CDR3 DNA reads as TGTGCCAGCAGTGCTGTTAGAGATACGCAGTATTTT. The full variable domain, in which reference TRBV2 and TRBJ2-3 provide the parts outside the CDR3, is EPEVTQTPSHQVTQMGQEVILRCVPISNHLYFYWYRQILGQKVEFLVSFYNNEISEKSEIFDDQFSVERPDGSNFTLKIRSTKLEDSAMYFCASSAVRDTQYFGPGTRLTVL.

This rearrangement joins TRBV30 to TRBJ1-2; tentative D call: TRBD1 (6 bases). The CDR3 covers 13 residues. V lost 7 bases to trimming and J lost 8 bases, with 20 bases between them. The V gene's germline CDR1 is GTSNPN and CDR2 SVGIG (reference sequence). The CDR3 sequence is CASRGQGIQGYTF. CDR3 bases: TGTGCCTCCCGGGGGCAGGGGATTCAGGGCTACACCTTC. Using reference TRBV30 and TRBJ1-2 for the parts outside the CDR3, the full variable domain is SQTIHQWPATLVQPVGSPLSLECTVEGTSNPNLYWYRQAAGRGLQLLFYSVGIGQISSEVPQNLSASRPQDRQFILSSKKLLLSDSGFYLCASRGQGIQGYTFGSGTRLTVV.

The V call is TRBV18, the J call TRBJ2-1; 12 nucleotides match TRBD2. V dropped 3 bases and J dropped 2; count of bases not matched to a gene: 2. The CDR3 is 16 residues long. CDR1 is KGHSH and CDR2 is LQKENI in the germline V gene. As DNA, the CDR3 is TGTGCCAGCTCACCCTCTAGCGGGGGGGCCTACAATGAGCAGTTCTTC. It translates to CASSPSSGGAYNEQFF.

This sequence joins TRBV5-4 and TRBJ2-3; D unresolved. This CDR3 contains 15 residues. V was pared by 2 bases and J by 2 bases, with 12 bases between. The V gene's germline CDR1 is SGHNT and CDR2 YYREEE (reference sequence). The DNA for the CDR3 is TGTGCCAGCAGCTTAGATGGACCTCCCACAGATACGCAGTATTTT. It codes for CASSLDGPPTDTQYF.

The gene calls are TRBV9 and TRBJ2-5; D remains unclear. Germline V gene sequence: CDR1 SGDLS, CDR2 YYNGEE. The CDR3 covers 13 residues. The ends were cut back, 6 bases at V and 3 bases at J, with 12 bases in the middle. CDR3 coding DNA: TGTGCCAGCAAGGGAAGTGGGGAAGAGACCCAGTACTTC. Its protein is CASKGSGEETQYF.

This clone appeared a single time. The V call is TRBV29-1, the J call TRBJ2-7, with 11 positions matching TRBD2. The CDR3 is 16 amino acids. Germline CDR1 SQVTM, CDR2 ANQGSEA. The junction had 12 bases not matched to a gene; V was cut back by 5 bases and J by 3 bases. The CDR3 DNA is TGCAGCGTTTCAGCTAGCGGGAGGCCCCTTTTCTACGAGCAGTACTTC. It translates to CSVSASGRPLFYEQYF.

V is TRBV2 and J is TRBJ2-7; maybe TRBD1 (5 bases). The CDR3 loop spans 13 amino acids. The V end lost 11 bases, the J end lost 6 bases, and 20 bases lay between the germline ends. CDR1 SNHLY and CDR2 FYNNEI come from the germline V gene. The CDR3 spells CAGAGIRGAEQYF. CDR3 DNA: TGTGCCGGCGCAGGGATACGAGGAGCCGAGCAGTACTTC. The full variable domain, rest sourced from reference TRBV2 and TRBJ2-7, is EPEVTQTPSHQVTQMGQEVILRCVPISNHLYFYWYRQILGQKVEFLVSFYNNEISEKSEIFDDQFSVERPDGSNFTLKIRSTKLEDSAMYFCAGAGIRGAEQYFGPGTRLTVT.

This clone was found once. The V gene is TRBV4-2, the J gene TRBJ2-7, with 11 bases aligning to TRBD1. V shed 5 bases, J shed 2 bases, and the junction held 2 bases outside the gene matches. The CDR3 has 14 amino acids. Looked up from germline, CDR1 is LGHNA and CDR2 is YNFKEQ. As DNA, the CDR3 is TGTGCCAGCAGCTGGGACAGGGGGACCTACGAGCAGTACTTC. Translation: CASSWDRGTYEQYF.

The chain is built from TRBV7-3 and TRBJ2-7; D call uncertain. The length of the CDR3 is 13 residues. The germline V gene encodes CDR1 SGHTA and CDR2 FQGTGA. The V gene lost 0 bases and the J gene lost 2 bases, with 5 bases spanning the gap. The CDR3 reads CASSLTTAYEQYF. DNA of the CDR3: TGTGCCAGCAGCTTAACGACGGCCTACGAGCAGTACTTC.

CDR3 coding DNA: TGTGCCGGCGCAACAGGGGGCGTCAGCAATCAGCCCCAGCATTTT. Translated, it gives CAGATGGVSNQPQHF. This rearrangement joins TRBV6-1 to TRBJ1-5; the match to TRBD1 covers 9 bases. The CDR3 has 15 residues. Germline CDR1 and CDR2: MNHNS and SASEGT. V was pared by 11 bases and J by 1 base, with 9 bases of the junction left unmatched.

This clone has just one count. This CDR3 reads CASSLTPVYEQYF. CDR3 sequence (DNA): TGTGCCAGCTCCCTTACGCCGGTCTACGAGCAGTACTTC. The chain couples TRBV2 to TRBJ2-7; D unclear. Looked up from germline, CDR1 is SNHLY and CDR2 is FYNNEI. V dropped 8 bases and J dropped 3 bases, with 14 bases sitting between them. This CDR3 has 13 amino acids.